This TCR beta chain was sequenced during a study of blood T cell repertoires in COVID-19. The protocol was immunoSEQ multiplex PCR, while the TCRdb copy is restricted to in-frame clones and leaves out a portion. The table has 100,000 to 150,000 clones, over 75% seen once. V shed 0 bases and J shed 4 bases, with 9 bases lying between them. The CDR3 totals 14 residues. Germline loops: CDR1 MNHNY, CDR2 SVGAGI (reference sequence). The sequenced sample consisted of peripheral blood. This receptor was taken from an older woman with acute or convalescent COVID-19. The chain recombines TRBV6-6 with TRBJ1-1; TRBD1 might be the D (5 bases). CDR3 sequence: CASSYSGAGTEAFF. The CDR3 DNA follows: TGTGCCAGCAGTTACTCAGGGGCAGGCACTGAAGCTTTCTTT.